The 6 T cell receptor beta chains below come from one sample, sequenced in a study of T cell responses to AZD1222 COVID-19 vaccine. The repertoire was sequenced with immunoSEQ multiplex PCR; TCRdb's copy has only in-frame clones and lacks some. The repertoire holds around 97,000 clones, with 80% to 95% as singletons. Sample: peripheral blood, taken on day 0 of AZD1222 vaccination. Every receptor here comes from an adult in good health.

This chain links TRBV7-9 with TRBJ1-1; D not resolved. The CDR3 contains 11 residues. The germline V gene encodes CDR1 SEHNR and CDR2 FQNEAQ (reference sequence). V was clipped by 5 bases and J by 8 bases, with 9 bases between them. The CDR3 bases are TGTGCCAGCAGCCGGAGTAGCGAAGCTTTCTTT. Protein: CASSRSSEAFF.

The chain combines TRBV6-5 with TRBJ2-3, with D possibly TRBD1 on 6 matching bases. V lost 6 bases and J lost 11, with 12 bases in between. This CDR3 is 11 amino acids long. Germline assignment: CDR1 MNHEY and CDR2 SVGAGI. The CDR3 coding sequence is TGTGCCAGCAGATTAGGGGGTGAGCAGTATTTT. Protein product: CASRLGGEQYF.

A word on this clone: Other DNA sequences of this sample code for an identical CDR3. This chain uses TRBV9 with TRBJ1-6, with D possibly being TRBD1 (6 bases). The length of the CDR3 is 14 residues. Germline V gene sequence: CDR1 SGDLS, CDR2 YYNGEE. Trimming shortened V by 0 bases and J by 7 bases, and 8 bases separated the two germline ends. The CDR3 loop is CASSVEGGNSPLHF. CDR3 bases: TGTGCCAGCAGCGTAGAAGGGGGGAATTCACCCCTCCACTTT.

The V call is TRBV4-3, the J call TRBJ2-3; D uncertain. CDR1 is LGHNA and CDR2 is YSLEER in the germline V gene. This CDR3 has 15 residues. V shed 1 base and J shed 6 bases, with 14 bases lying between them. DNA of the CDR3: TGCGCCAGCAGCCAAGGCGTTATAATGGGGGATACGCAGTATTTT. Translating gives CASSQGVIMGDTQYF.

This CDR3 reads CASSRQGASGANVLTF. CDR3 nucleotide sequence: TGTGCCAGTAGTAGGCAGGGGGCATCTGGGGCCAACGTCCTGACTTTC. The chain couples TRBV19 to TRBJ2-6; TRBD1 matches 8 bases. V lost 4 bases to trimming and J lost 1 base; unmatched junction nucleotides: 3. The CDR3 is 16 amino acids. Germline loops: CDR1 LNHDA, CDR2 SQIVND (reference sequence).

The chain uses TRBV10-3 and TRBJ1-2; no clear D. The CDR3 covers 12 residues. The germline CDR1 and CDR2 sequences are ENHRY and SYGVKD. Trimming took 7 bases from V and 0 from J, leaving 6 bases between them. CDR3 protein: CAIMIPNYGYTF. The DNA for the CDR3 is TGTGCCATCATGATACCTAACTATGGCTACACCTTC.